This TCR beta chain was recorded in a study of a mutant IDH1 vaccine in newly diagnosed glioma. Study-level background: Across weeks 1, 3, 5, 7, 11, 15, 19 and 23, patients received a vaccination each time, eight in all. Vaccinations were initiated 4-6 weeks following radiotherapy alone, or were given together with temozolomide cycles. Patients under treatment included around 60% males and approximately 38% females and had a mean age of 40.4 years. Patients were pretreated with radiotherapy, temozolomide, or both, mostly both.

The table came from immunoSEQ multiplex PCR; TCRdb's copy has only in-frame clones and leaves some out. The sample lists tens of thousands of clones; about 80% were seen once. V lost 4 bases to trimming and J lost 6 bases, with 21 bases between them. Germline CDR1 MNHEY, CDR2 SMNVEV (reference sequence). This CDR3 has 16 residues. Specified time point: week 23, last vaccination. The content of each vaccine dose was 300 ug of mutant IDH1 20-mer peptide, and topical imiquimod accompanied it. Concerning this clone: Its target is unknown.

The sequenced sample was PBMCs, obtained from a glioma patient whose treatment included an IDH1 peptide vaccine. J is TRBJ2-5 and V is TRBV27; weak D call: TRBD2 (6 bases). This sequence originates from a man aged 35 to 55 with glioma. CDR3 nucleotides: TGTGCCAGCAGTTCCGCGGGGTCCCTGCGGCTTCAGACCCAGTACTTC. It codes for CASSSAGSLRLQTQYF.